The clone carrying this T cell receptor beta chain was counted a few times. The same CDR3 also results from other DNA sequences found in this sample. Trimming took off 0 bases at V and 1 base at J, with 12 bases between the two ends. CDR1 is SGDLS and CDR2 is YYNGEE in the germline V gene. The CDR3 covers 16 residues. Only in-frame clones appear in the TCRdb table, and some are missing; sequencing was by immunoSEQ multiplex PCR. The sample has over a million clones, about 75% seen once. This sample is part of a study of shared clonotypes between healthy human individuals. The chain links TRBV9 to TRBJ2-3; a weak D match, TRBD2 (5 bases). The sequence was collected from a man aged 18 to 30 in good health. The sample taken for sequencing was memory CD4+ T cells sorted from blood. Subset specified: CD45RA-negative fraction. As DNA, the CDR3 is TGTGCCAGCAGCGTAGGTGAAGGACTCCGCACAGATACGCAGTATTTT. Protein: CASSVGEGLRTDTQYF.